What follows describes a single TCR beta chain. V dropped 6 bases and J dropped 8 bases, with 19 bases sitting between them. The germline V gene encodes CDR1 SQVTM and CDR2 ANQGSEA. This CDR3 has 14 residues. This sample was included in a study of blood T cells in healthy people across ages. Primers used in a second PCR of roughly 6 to 12 cycles were a sample-barcoded 5' primer and a J-beta primer mix. TCRdb itself ran the 5' RACE reads through MiXCR, one entry per CDR3 protein. The table lists 700,000 to 900,000 distinct CDR3 sequences, roughly 53% of them singletons, with about 38% in the top ten. The chain has TRBV29-1 and TRBJ1-4, with D possibly TRBD1 on 5 matching bases. Sequenced input: blood. The origin of this receptor is an elderly man in good health. In DNA, the CDR3 is TGCAGCGTCGTCTCCGGGGCTGAGGGGGAAAAACTGTTTTTT. Translating gives CSVVSGAEGEKLFF.